This record looks at one TCR beta chain sequence and its context. This clonotype has at least ten counts. Its recognized antigen is unknown. No base quality values were provided; no much bigger clone lies one nucleotide off. V is cut back by 5 bases and J by 3 bases, with 6 bases in the junction unmatched. The cysteine opens and the phenylalanine closes a CDR3 of 17 amino acids. The sequence is cut down to CDR3 DNA, 51 bases in frame from base 1. Per the germline V gene (reference sequence), MNHEY is the CDR1 and SMNVEV is the CDR2. This sample was included in a study of identical twins (dated by TCRdb to about 2016). Background on the whole study: TCR alpha and beta repertoires from monozygotic twins, unrelated adults of various ages and cord blood were deep-sequenced to test whether fetal clonotypes persist. To rule out contamination, replicate twin experiments were performed at different times with different library preparation protocols.

The full study reports these points: Compared with coincidental sharing between unrelated individuals, out-of-frame TCR alpha sequences shared between twins had an excess of sequences with low generation probability. Out-of-frame TCR alpha sharing in monozygotic twins was systematically underestimated by recombination models, whereas sharing between unrelated individuals was in agreement with the recombination models. Invariant T cells such as MAIT and iNKT could partly confound zero-insertion analyses, though diverse VJ usage argued against this for most clonotypes. Abundant cord blood beta clonotypes carried fewer insertions; young adult naive repertoires showed a weaker similar trend, while memory repertoires showed none. Because the same donors could not be followed over many years, conclusions were based on cross-sectional statistical analysis. The excess sharing between twins in beta out-of-frame sequences was weaker because fewer shared sequences reduced the signal-to-noise ratio.

Only healthy Caucasian donors were included. Three pairs of female monozygotic twins, all aged 18 to 29 years, made up the twin cohort. Peripheral blood mononuclear cells were the source from which RNA for the TCR libraries was isolated. The library was prepared using 5' RACE. The instrument given in TCRdb is Illumina HiSeq 2000. Template switching added a universal primer binding site, and the final cDNA carried a unique molecular identifier that allowed TCR cDNA molecules to be counted accurately. Specific primers in the conserved constant-segment region were used to synthesize first-strand cDNA for the TCR alpha and beta chains. To control for contamination, every cDNA library carried two barcodes: a SMART-Mk sample barcode plus Illumina barcodes. TruSeq adapter sequences, together with Illumina sample barcodes, were added in two successive PCR steps. TCR alpha and beta cDNA libraries were sequenced on the Illumina HiSeq platform with custom primers. Per the original workflow: MiGEC was used to process raw reads and extract unique molecular identifiers, and MiXCR was used to find CDR3 positions. For each individual, recombination models were inferred using an EM algorithm with the repgenHMM and IGoR tools. The tcR package in R was used for shared clonotype analysis, with sharing normalized by the product of cloneset sizes. Out-of-frame nonproductive sequences were analyzed to study raw recombination free of thymic and clonal selection effects. TCRdb applied fastp at Q25 and MiXCR to the public reads, then kept only in-frame beta chains. Every entry covers one CDR3 protein and lists the most common genes and DNA from its rows. The V and J calls reflect TCRdb's pipeline rather than the authors' work. This sample comprises about 700,000 distinct CDR3 sequences, over 8.5% of them detected only once. The ten largest account for approximately 0.89% of the sample.

These data were likewise used in another study, on yellow fever vaccine responses in identical twins. According to the second study: The T cell response to vaccination in identical twins was reported by the authors to appear partly convergent and partly personalized. In identical twins, the study followed T cell clones that responded to the vaccine with precision.

This clonotype was sampled from a woman under 30 in good health. Sequencing input: PBMCs. The receptor chain draws on TRBV27 and TRBJ2-2; TRBD2 aligns with 13 central bases. The nucleotides read TGTGCCAGCAGTCAGAGGACTAGCGGGAGCCACACCGGGGAGCTGTTTTTT. The translation is CASSQRTSGSHTGELFF.